These 10 T cell receptor beta chains were sequenced from one sample in a study of T cells after yellow fever vaccination. TCRdb recomputed calls from the 5' RACE reads with MiXCR, one row per CDR3 protein. The sample carries around 310,000 distinct CDR3 sequences, approximately 3.9% recorded once. The sequenced sample was PBMCs, obtained on the day of the yellow fever booster vaccination. The receptors originated from a man younger than 30 who received the YFV17D yellow fever vaccine.

In this sample, this clonotype is medium-sized. This may come from a read error, since a much larger clone is one base off. The chain uses TRBV27 and TRBJ2-7; 7 bases agree with TRBD2. V dropped 6 bases and J dropped 2; count of bases not matched to a gene: 10. The CDR3 extends over 15 amino acids. The germline V gene encodes CDR1 MNHEY and CDR2 SMNVEV (reference sequence). The DNA for the CDR3 is TGTGCCAGCAGCCACTGGGGGGGTACGCCCTACGAGCAGTACTTC. Translating it yields CASSHWGGTPYEQYF.

This clonotype was detected a few times. The chain couples TRBV7-3 to TRBJ2-5; 16 bases match TRBD2. Germline V gene sequence: CDR1 SGHTA, CDR2 FQGTGA. The V gene end was trimmed by 5 bases and the J gene end by 1 base; junction bases not matched to a gene: 7. CDR3 length: 18 residues. The CDR3, as DNA: TGTGCCAGCAGCCCCGGGACTAGCGGGGGGGTCGGCCAAGAGACCCAGTACTTC. Its protein product is CASSPGTSGGVGQETQYF. Filled out from reference TRBV7-3 and TRBJ2-5, the complete variable domain reads GAGVSQTPSNKVTEKGKYVELRCDPISGHTALYWYRQSLGQGPEFLIYFQGTGAADDSGLPNDRFFAVRPEGSVSTLKIQRTERGDSAVYLCASSPGTSGGVGQETQYFGPGTRLLVL.

This clonotype was seen a few times. The chain combines TRBV10-3 with TRBJ2-1; D remains unclear. This CDR3 spans 15 amino acids. Germline CDR1 is ENHRY and CDR2 is SYGVKD. V was shortened by 6 bases and J by 0 bases, with 12 bases between the two germline ends. CDR3 in amino acids: CAIRKDPSSYNEQFF. In DNA, the CDR3 is TGTGCCATCAGAAAGGACCCCAGCTCCTACAATGAGCAGTTCTTC.

The rearrangement links TRBV7-2 to TRBJ2-3, with D hard to call. CDR1 SGHTA and CDR2 FQGNSA come from the germline V gene. V was cut by 4 bases and J by 6 bases, with 14 bases left in between. The CDR3 totals 14 residues. The CDR3 sequence is CASSSRATWDTQYF. DNA for the CDR3: TGTGCCAGCAGCTCCCGTGCCACTTGGGATACGCAGTATTTT.

A remark on this clonotype: This clone may be a read error of a much larger clone one base away. The V gene is TRBV5-1, the J gene TRBJ2-3; D is ambiguous. The CDR3 is 14 amino acids. Germline-derived CDR1 and CDR2 are SGHRS and YFSETQ. Trimming cost V 7 bases and J 6 bases, with 18 bases left between them. DNA of the CDR3: TGCGCCAGCGGAATTTTGGAGTTGTCTGATACGCAGTATTTT. It translates to CASGILELSDTQYF.

The V gene is TRBV20-1, the J gene TRBJ1-2; TRBD1 aligns across 8 bases. With V trimmed by 6 bases and J by 2 bases, 8 bases remained unmatched. The CDR3 loop spans 14 amino acids. The germline V gene encodes CDR1 DFQATT and CDR2 SNEGSKA (reference sequence). The CDR3 is CSARGGTGNYGYTF. For the CDR3, the DNA is TGCAGTGCCAGGGGGGGGACAGGAAACTATGGCTACACCTTC.

The chain links TRBV7-2 to TRBJ2-4, with D possibly called TRBD1 or TRBD2 (5 bases each). Germline CDR1 SGHTA, CDR2 FQGNSA. The CDR3 loop spans 12 amino acids. Deletions cut 5 bases from V and 13 bases from J, with 15 bases between. The CDR3 DNA reads as TGTGCCAGCAGCGCTTCCGGGGCAATCCAGTACTTC. Encoded protein: CASSASGAIQYF.

In its sample, this clonotype was seen many times. This rearrangement joins TRBV6-5 to TRBJ2-5; D might be TRBD2 (6 bases). V dropped 7 bases and J dropped 4 bases, with 13 bases sitting between them. The length of the CDR3 is 13 residues. Germline V CDR1 and CDR2: MNHEY, SVGAGI. The CDR3 DNA sequence: TGTGCCAGCACCCTACGGGGAGGAGAGACCCAGTACTTC. Translating gives CASTLRGGETQYF.

This clonotype was picked up a small number of times. The V and J genes are TRBV19 and TRBJ2-2; TRBD1 agrees at 11 bases. V gave up 6 bases and J gave up 7 bases; unmatched junction bases: 7. CDR1 is LNHDA, CDR2 SQIVND, per germline (reference sequence). The CDR3 spans 15 residues. The CDR3 DNA is TGTGCCAGTAGAAGGACAGGGGGCGCCGGCGGGGAGCTGTTTTTT. The encoded protein is CASRRTGGAGGELFF.

This clonotype occurred many times. The genes are TRBV3-2 and TRBJ2-7. TRBV3-2 represents a pseudogene. The CDR3 has 13 residues. The CDR3 is CASSQDGDYEQYV. The CDR3 DNA is TGTGCCAGCAGCCAAGACGGAGACTACGAGCAGTACGTC.